These T cell receptor beta chains were read from a single sample in a study of Graves' ophthalmopathy and Graves' hyperthyroidism. A single record per CDR3 protein comes from TCRdb applying MiXCR to the multiplex PCR reads. The sample has approximately 500,000 distinct CDR3 sequences, about an eighth seen once. Sequenced sample: blood. All receptors come from a woman in her twenties or thirties with Graves' ophthalmopathy. Both conserved end residues are part of each CDR3. The D gene is left open where the match is weak. Clone sizes are given selectively: once, few, many, or a class where the clone is expanded.

v_gene: TRBV29-1; j_gene: TRBJ2-2; abundance: many; d_gene: NA; CDR3nt: TGCAGCGTTAATAGGGACACCGGGGAGCTGTTTTTT; CDR3aa: CSVNRDTGELFF
v_gene: TRBV13; j_gene: TRBJ1-6; abundance: many; d_gene: NA; CDR3nt: TGTGCCAGCAGCTTATCTATGGGGAGGGATAATTCACCCCTCCACTTT; CDR3aa: CASSLSMGRDNSPLHF
v_gene: TRBV4-1; j_gene: TRBJ1-1; abundance: NA; d_gene: NA; CDR3nt: TGCGCCAGCAGCCAAGCTGCCTTGAACACTGAAGCTTTCTTT; CDR3aa: CASSQAALNTEAFF
v_gene: TRBV6-1; j_gene: TRBJ1-5; abundance: many; d_gene: NA; CDR3nt: TGTGCCAGCAGGGACGGTCAGCCCCAGCATTTT; CDR3aa: CASRDGQPQHF
v_gene: TRBV6-2/TRBV6-3; j_gene: TRBJ2-2; abundance: NA; d_gene: TRBD2; CDR3nt: TGTGCCAGCACTAGCGGACTGAACACCGGGGAGCTGTTTTTT; CDR3aa: CASTSGLNTGELFF
v_gene: TRBV6-1; j_gene: TRBJ2-7; abundance: NA; d_gene: TRBD1; CDR3nt: TGTGCCAGTAATACAGGGGGAGAGCAGTACTTC; CDR3aa: CASNTGGEQYF
v_gene: TRBV6-1; j_gene: TRBJ1-2; abundance: many; d_gene: NA; CDR3nt: TGTGCCAGCAGCCTAGCAGGAATTTCTAACTATGGCTACACCTTC; CDR3aa: CASSLAGISNYGYTF
v_gene: TRBV12-3/TRBV12-4; j_gene: TRBJ2-5; abundance: NA; d_gene: NA; CDR3nt: TGTGCCAGCAGTTTATCTACAGAAGAGACCCAGTACTTC; CDR3aa: CASSLSTEETQYF
v_gene: TRBV5-1; j_gene: TRBJ2-7; abundance: NA; d_gene: TRBD1; CDR3nt: TGCGCCAGCAGCCAAAATCCGGGACAGGGGGCCTACGAGCAGTACTTC; CDR3aa: CASSQNPGQGAYEQYF
v_gene: TRBV28; j_gene: TRBJ2-7; abundance: many; d_gene: TRBD2; CDR3nt: TGTGCCAGCAGCTCAAGCGGGAGGGGAACCTACGAGCAGTACTTC; CDR3aa: CASSSSGRGTYEQYF
v_gene: TRBV11-3; j_gene: TRBJ2-7; abundance: NA; d_gene: TRBD2; CDR3nt: TGTGCCAGCAGCGGGGCGGGGGGGTACGAGCAGTACTTC; CDR3aa: CASSGAGGYEQYF
v_gene: TRBV20-1; j_gene: TRBJ2-5; abundance: many; d_gene: NA; CDR3nt: TGCAGTGCTACGAACTACCTTCAAGAGACCCAGTACTTC; CDR3aa: CSATNYLQETQYF
v_gene: TRBV12-3/TRBV12-4; j_gene: TRBJ1-6; abundance: many; d_gene: NA; CDR3nt: TGTGCCAGCAGCACAGGGAGGCATTCACCCCTCCACTTT; CDR3aa: CASSTGRHSPLHF
v_gene: TRBV6-5; j_gene: TRBJ1-5; abundance: many; d_gene: TRBD1; CDR3nt: TGTGCCAGCAGTTACCCTGGACAGGGGTTCAATCAGCCCCAGCATTTT; CDR3aa: CASSYPGQGFNQPQHF
v_gene: TRBV20-1; j_gene: TRBJ1-1; abundance: many; d_gene: TRBD1; CDR3nt: TGCAGTGCTGCCGGGACAGAGAACACTGAAGCTTTCTTT; CDR3aa: CSAAGTENTEAFF
v_gene: TRBV3-1; j_gene: TRBJ2-5; abundance: few; d_gene: NA; CDR3nt: TGTGCCAGCAGCCAGGGGGGAATCCAGGGGGAGACCCAGTACTTC; CDR3aa: CASSQGGIQGETQYF
v_gene: TRBV12-3/TRBV12-4; j_gene: TRBJ1-3; abundance: many; d_gene: NA; CDR3nt: TGTGCCAGCAGTTTAAGATTCGGGGGCGGGGGACTCTCTGGAAACACCATATATTTT; CDR3aa: CASSLRFGGGGLSGNTIYF
v_gene: TRBV5-6; j_gene: TRBJ1-2; abundance: NA; d_gene: NA; CDR3nt: TGTGCCAGCAGCCCCGTAGCCAGCTATGGCTACACCTTC; CDR3aa: CASSPVASYGYTF
v_gene: TRBV24-1; j_gene: TRBJ1-6; abundance: many; d_gene: NA; CDR3nt: TGTGCCACCAGTGTGGAACAGGGAGGTGAATCCTATAATTCACCCCTCCACTTT; CDR3aa: CATSVEQGGESYNSPLHF
v_gene: TRBV12-3/TRBV12-4; j_gene: TRBJ1-2; abundance: many; d_gene: NA; CDR3nt: TGTGCCAGCAGTCCCCGGGCGGGGCCGCGCTCTAACTATGGCTACACCTTC; CDR3aa: CASSPRAGPRSNYGYTF
v_gene: TRBV6-1; j_gene: TRBJ1-1; abundance: NA; d_gene: NA; CDR3nt: TGTGCCAGCAGTACCAGACAGGTTCAGAACACTGAAGCTTTCTTT; CDR3aa: CASSTRQVQNTEAFF
v_gene: TRBV12-3/TRBV12-4; j_gene: TRBJ2-5; abundance: many; d_gene: NA; CDR3nt: TGTGCCAGCAGTCTCTTCGGGCAGGGAGTGACCCAGTACTTC; CDR3aa: CASSLFGQGVTQYF
v_gene: TRBV11-2; j_gene: TRBJ1-5; abundance: NA; d_gene: TRBD1; CDR3nt: TGTGCCAGCAGCCAGGGGGACAGGGCCCCGGCGGCCCAGCATTTT; CDR3aa: CASSQGDRAPAAQHF
v_gene: TRBV27; j_gene: TRBJ1-2; abundance: many; d_gene: NA; CDR3nt: TGTGCCAGCAAGCGATCAGGAGGCTATGGCTACACCTTC; CDR3aa: CASKRSGGYGYTF
v_gene: TRBV5-1; j_gene: TRBJ2-7; abundance: many; d_gene: TRBD1; CDR3nt: TGCGCCAGCAGCACGCAAGCCGGGACAGTTACCCCCTACGAGCAGTACTTC; CDR3aa: CASSTQAGTVTPYEQYF
v_gene: TRBV20-1; j_gene: TRBJ2-7; abundance: few; d_gene: TRBD2; CDR3nt: TGCAGTGCTAGAGAGCCTAGCGGGAGCCCTGACGAGCAGTACTTC; CDR3aa: CSAREPSGSPDEQYF